The rows below give T cell receptor beta chains drawn from one sample of a study of blood T cell repertoires in COVID-19. Clones were read by immunoSEQ multiplex PCR, and TCRdb kept only the in-frame ones, dropping some. This sample has roughly 100,000 clones, with approximately 80% found just once. Sequenced input: peripheral blood. These receptors were obtained from a man at least 80 years old with acute or convalescent COVID-19. Both conserved end residues are part of each CDR3. A D gene is named only where the DNA matches it firmly. Only some rows state a clone size, as once, few, many or a class for expanded clones.

clone_size j_call d_call v_call cdr3_aa cdr3_nt
once TRBJ2-2 NA TRBV29-1 CSVVTGNTGELFF TGCAGCGTTGTAACCGGGAACACCGGGGAGCTGTTTTTT
NA TRBJ2-1 TRBD2 TRBV10-3 CAISDLVSGLVNEQFF TGTGCCATCAGTGACCTTGTATCGGGACTAGTAAATGAGCAGTTCTTC
NA TRBJ2-7 TRBD1 TRBV5-1 CASSSGTGTYEQYF TGCGCCAGCAGCTCCGGGACAGGAACCTACGAGCAGTACTTC
NA TRBJ1-1 NA TRBV30 CAWSRSMNTEAFF TGTGCCTGGAGCCGGAGCATGAACACTGAAGCTTTCTTT
NA TRBJ2-3 NA TRBV20-1 CSGGEIHTQYF TGCAGTGGGGGGGAGATCCATACGCAGTATTTT
medium-sized TRBJ1-2 TRBD1 TRBV30 CAWNVPFDRDGYTF TGTGCCTGGAATGTCCCTTTCGACAGGGATGGCTACACCTTC
once TRBJ1-2 TRBD1 TRBV28 CASSDRGGKKGYTF TGTGCCAGCAGCGACAGGGGAGGAAAAAAAGGCTACACCTTC
NA TRBJ2-3 TRBD2 TRBV11-2 CASSFPGTSIPQYF TGTGCCAGCAGCTTCCCCGGGACTAGCATTCCGCAGTATTTT
NA TRBJ2-7 TRBD1 TRBV6-5 CASSYSGQEPSYEQYF TGTGCCAGCAGTTACTCGGGACAGGAGCCTTCCTACGAGCAGTACTTC
NA TRBJ2-7 NA TRBV5-4 CASSSVVNRGGEQYF TGTGCCAGCAGCTCAGTTGTTAACAGGGGAGGCGAGCAGTACTTC
NA TRBJ2-3 TRBD1 TRBV28 CASNLQGAGTDTQYF TGTGCCAGCAACTTACAGGGGGCTGGCACAGATACGCAGTATTTT
NA TRBJ1-4 TRBD1 TRBV11-2 CASSSDGTGSEKLFF TGTGCCAGCAGCTCCGACGGGACAGGAAGTGAAAAACTGTTTTTT
NA TRBJ1-2 TRBD1 TRBV6-6 CASSYSGTGKHYGYTF TGTGCCAGCAGTTACTCAGGGACAGGGAAGCACTATGGCTACACCTTC
NA TRBJ1-1 NA TRBV5-1 CASALQGNTEAFF TGCGCCAGCGCCCTACAGGGTAACACTGAAGCTTTCTTT
NA TRBJ2-5 TRBD2 TRBV25-1 CASSERSGTTQTQYF TGTGCCAGCAGTGAGCGTTCCGGGACTACCCAGACCCAGTACTTC
once TRBJ1-3 NA TRBV18 CASSPSSNSGNTIYF TGTGCCAGCTCACCTTCCTCTAACTCTGGAAACACCATATATTTT
once TRBJ2-2 NA TRBV7-8 CASSLTSGGSGTGELFF TGTGCCAGCAGCTTGACTTCGGGGGGCAGTGGGACCGGGGAGCTGTTTTTT
NA TRBJ2-1 NA TRBV20-1 CSARANNEQFF TGCAGTGCTAGAGCTAACAATGAGCAGTTCTTC
once TRBJ1-5 NA TRBV19 CASSSGDLRNQPQHF TGTGCCAGTAGTTCAGGCGACCTTCGCAATCAGCCCCAGCATTTT
few TRBJ2-5 TRBD2 TRBV5-1 CASSLVGLAGEETQYF TGCGCCAGCAGCTTGGTGGGACTAGCGGGAGAAGAGACCCAGTACTTC